Reported below is one T cell receptor (beta chain). This sample was included in a study of blood T cell repertoires in COVID-19. At the level of the study: There were acute and convalescent COVID-19 samples, and they came from the United States, Italy and Spain.

Libraries were prepared by immunoSEQ multiplex PCR; TCRdb keeps only in-frame clonotypes and omits some of them. The sample has about 200,000 clones, about 86% seen once. The CDR3 length is 14 residues. Trimming left V 1 base short and J 7 bases short, with 11 bases between. From germline, CDR1 is LNHDA and CDR2 SQIVND (reference sequence). Cohorts were based on clinical histories the participants reported. The chain has TRBV19 and TRBJ2-1; maybe TRBD1 (6 bases). Sequencing was carried out using PBMCs or T cells enriched from blood (not recorded which). The source is a woman aged 45 to 65 with acute COVID-19. The CDR3 sequence is CASSIGVDRNEQFF. The CDR3 coding sequence is TGTGCCAGTAGTATAGGGGTCGACAGGAATGAGCAGTTCTTC.